This T cell receptor (beta chain) was documented in a study of regulatory T cells in long-lasting Graves disease. A note on this clonotype: One base away lies a much larger clone, so this may be a sequencing read error.

Library construction for TCR beta used iRepertoire HTBI primers and Arm-PCR of CDR3 regions. TCRdb redid the calling of the multiplex PCR reads with MiXCR, one entry per CDR3 protein. The top ten hold around a quarter of the sample, which has 350,000 to 500,000 distinct CDR3 sequences, about 17% seen once. Looked up from germline, CDR1 is MDHEN and CDR2 is SYDVKM. The CDR3 spans 13 residues. Trimming at V came to 6 bases and at J to 6 bases, leaving 7 bases not matched to a gene. Documented time point: newly diagnosed GD, antithyroid drugs for less than 3 months. PBMC-extracted RNA yielded the TCR library. In addition, the sample was reused for a study of T cells in Graves' hyperthyroidism and ophthalmopathy. That study adds: A 13 V-J signature model discriminated ophthalmopathy versus stable hyperthyroidism.

The V gene is TRBV28, the J gene TRBJ1-1; 7 positions agree with TRBD1. The sample was peripheral blood mononuclear cells (PBMCs), taken at new diagnosis, from a patient treated with antithyroid drugs. The TCR was taken from a woman aged 18-29 years with Graves disease. This chain's CDR3 is CASRPGQIPEAFF. For the CDR3, the DNA is TGTGCCAGCAGACCGGGACAGATCCCTGAAGCTTTCTTT.